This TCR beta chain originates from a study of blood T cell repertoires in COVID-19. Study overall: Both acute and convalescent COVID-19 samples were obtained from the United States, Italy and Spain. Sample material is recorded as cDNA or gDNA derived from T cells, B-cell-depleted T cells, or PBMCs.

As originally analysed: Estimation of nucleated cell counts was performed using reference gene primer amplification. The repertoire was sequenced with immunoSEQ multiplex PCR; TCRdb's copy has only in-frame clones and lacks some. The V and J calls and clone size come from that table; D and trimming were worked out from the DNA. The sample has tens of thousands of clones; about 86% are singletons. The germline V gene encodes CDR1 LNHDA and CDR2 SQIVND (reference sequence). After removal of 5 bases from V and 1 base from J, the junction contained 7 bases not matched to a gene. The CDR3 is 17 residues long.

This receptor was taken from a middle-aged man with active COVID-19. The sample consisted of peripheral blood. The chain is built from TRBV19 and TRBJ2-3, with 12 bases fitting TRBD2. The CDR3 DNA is TGTGCCAGTAGTGGACTAGCGGGGAGGAGGGGCACAGATACGCAGTATTTT. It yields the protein CASSGLAGRRGTDTQYF.